The 17 T cell receptor beta chains listed next were all sequenced from one sample in a study of shared clonotypes between healthy human individuals. Clones were sequenced by immunoSEQ multiplex PCR, and TCRdb holds only the in-frame ones, with some missing. The sample has a few million clones; around 95% are singletons. The sample taken for sequencing was naive CD4+ T cells sorted from blood. Described subset: CD45RA+ positively selected. The receptor source for this set is a man aged 18 to 29 in good health.

This clone showed up just once. The V call is TRBV19, the J call TRBJ2-3; 8 positions match TRBD2. V dropped 6 bases and J dropped 1; count of bases not matched to a gene: 6. The CDR3 contains 15 residues. Germline loops: CDR1 LNHDA, CDR2 SQIVND (reference sequence). CDR3 protein: CASRPGLGGTDTQYF. The CDR3 region has the DNA TGTGCCAGTAGACCGGGACTAGGCGGCACAGATACGCAGTATTTT.

The chain carries TRBV9 and TRBJ2-5, with a tentative D call TRBD1 (5 bases). This CDR3 spans 14 amino acids. Germline values: CDR1 SGDLS, CDR2 YYNGEE. Trimming cost V 0 bases and J 4 bases, with 10 bases left between them. CDR3 coding DNA: TGTGCCAGCAGCGTAGGACAAAGGGGAGAGACCCAGTACTTC. Translated: CASSVGQRGETQYF. Full variable domain (rest looked up from reference TRBV9 and TRBJ2-5): DSGVTQTPKHLITATGQRVTLRCSPRSGDLSVYWYQQSLDQGLQFLIQYYNGEERAKGNILERFSAQQFPDLHSELNLSSLELGDSALYFCASSVGQRGETQYFGPGTRLLVL.

The rearrangement uses TRBV11-2 and TRBJ2-5; D might be TRBD2 (6 bases). The germline V gene encodes CDR1 SGHAT and CDR2 FQNNGV. V was clipped by 5 bases and J by 2 bases, with 15 bases between them. The CDR3 consists of 15 residues. This CDR3 is CASSPRGGGQETQYF. The CDR3 coding sequence is TGTGCCAGCAGCCCAAGGGGAGGAGGACAAGAGACCCAGTACTTC.

In its sample, this clone was seen once. The rearrangement uses TRBV7-2 and TRBJ1-2; 8 nucleotides line up with TRBD1. The CDR3 covers 15 residues. The V segment lost 3 bases and the J segment 4 bases; nucleotides outside the gene matches: 7. Germline-derived CDR1 and CDR2 are SGHTA and FQGNSA. As DNA, the CDR3 is TGTGCCAGCAGCTTCCACATGACAGGGGCCTATGGCTACACCTTC. Encoded protein: CASSFHMTGAYGYTF. Together with reference TRBV7-2 and TRBJ1-2, the CDR3 gives the full variable domain: GAGVSQSPSNKVTEKGKDVELRCDPISGHTALYWYRQSLGQGLEFLIYFQGNSAPDKSGLPSDRFSAERTGGSVSTLTIQRTQQEDSAVYLCASSFHMTGAYGYTFGSGTRLTVV.

CDR3 coding DNA: TGTGCCAGCAGTTACCAGGCACAGGGGGCAGGATCACCCCTCCACTTT. Amino acid sequence: CASSYQAQGAGSPLHF. This sequence joins TRBV6-5 and TRBJ1-6; 9 nucleotides align to TRBD1. The J segment lost 10 bases and the V segment lost 2 bases, leaving 9 bases of the junction unmatched. This CDR3 has 16 residues. Per germline, CDR1 MNHEY and CDR2 SVGAGI.

The chain links TRBV11-2 to TRBJ2-5; 9 bases are a match to TRBD2. The trim removed 1 base at V and 3 bases at J, leaving 6 bases unmatched. Germline loops: CDR1 SGHAT, CDR2 FQNNGV. The CDR3 sequence is 16 residues long. DNA of the CDR3: TGTGCCAGCAGCTTAGGTGCTAGCGGGACTGAAGAGACCCAGTACTTC. Translating gives CASSLGASGTEETQYF.

The gene calls are TRBV7-9 and TRBJ2-4, with TRBD1 identical over 8 bases. CDR1 SEHNR and CDR2 FQNEAQ come from the germline V gene (reference sequence). The CDR3 totals 14 residues. V dropped 4 bases and J dropped 6; count of bases not matched to a gene: 5. CDR3 bases: TGTGCCAGCAGCTACTCCGACAGGGGAAACATTCAGTACTTC. Amino acid sequence: CASSYSDRGNIQYF.

This chain links TRBV1 with TRBJ1-5; TRBD1 reflects the table's D call only, with no check against the DNA. TRBV1 is given as a pseudogene. The CDR3 length is 17 residues. In DNA, the CDR3 is TGCACCAGCAGCCAAGATATAGGGGTTCGTGGCAATCAGCCCCAGCATTTT. Amino acids: CTSSQDIGVRGNQPQHF.

This sequence joins TRBV7-2 and TRBJ1-6; D is undetermined. CDR3 length: 14 amino acids. Trimming stripped 3 bases from V and 7 bases from J, with 10 bases between. Germline CDR1 SGHTA, CDR2 FQGNSA. As DNA, the CDR3 is TGTGCCAGCAGCTTTCTTTTCGCCAATTCACCCCTCCACTTT. Translation gives CASSFLFANSPLHF.

J is TRBJ2-1 and V is TRBV11-1; D is possibly TRBD2 (6 bases). Trimming shortened V by 2 bases and J by 9 bases, and 14 bases separated the two germline ends. This CDR3 region has 14 residues. Per germline, CDR1 SGHAT and CDR2 FQDESV (reference sequence). CDR3 nucleotides: TGTGCCAGCAGCTTACGTGCGGGGTCTGGTGAGCAGTTCTTC. Its protein is CASSLRAGSGEQFF.

V and J are TRBV5-4 and TRBJ2-1; D is unclear. Between the trimmed V and J ends, which lost 10 bases and 4 bases, there was a span of 18 bases. Per germline, CDR1 SGHNT and CDR2 YYREEE (reference sequence). This CDR3 is 14 amino acids long. The CDR3 sequence is CAGWAEELYNEQFF. Written as DNA, the CDR3 is TGTGCCGGATGGGCAGAAGAGCTTTACAATGAGCAGTTCTTC. The whole variable domain, remainder taken from reference TRBV5-4 and TRBJ2-1, is ETGVTQSPTHLIKTRGQQVTLRCSSQSGHNTVSWYQQALGQGPQFIFQYYREEENGRGNFPPRFSGLQFPNYSSELNVNALELDDSALYLCAGWAEELYNEQFFGPGTRLTVL.

A note on this clone: One end of the junction fails to match germline, which may point to a read error. This sequence joins TRBV28 and TRBJ2-3; 8 bases agree with TRBD1. Germline values: CDR1 MDHEN, CDR2 SYDVKM. CDR3 length: 16 residues. This CDR3 is CAGRPPGQVVSDTQYF. For the CDR3, the DNA is TGTGCCGGCAGGCCTCCGGGACAGGTAGTTTCGGATACGCAGTATTTT. Drawing the rest from reference TRBV28 and TRBJ2-3, the complete variable domain is DVKVTQSSRYLVKRTGEKVFLECVQDMDHENMFWYRQDPGLGLRLIYFSYDVKMKEKGDIPEGYSVSREKKERFSLILESASTNQTSMYLCAGRPPGQVVSDTQYFGPGTRLTVL.

This rearrangement joins TRBV10-3 to TRBJ1-1; TRBD1 is a possible D gene (6 bases). The CDR3 is made up of 14 amino acids. Germline CDR1 reads ENHRY; CDR2 reads SYGVKD. Deletions cut 7 bases from V and 2 bases from J, with 14 bases between. The CDR3 sequence is CAITKDRTNTEAFF. The CDR3 bases are TGTGCCATCACCAAAGACAGGACCAACACTGAAGCTTTCTTT.

Details on this clone: Other DNA sequences in this sample translate to the same CDR3. The V call is TRBV5-1, the J call TRBJ2-5, with D unresolved. Trimming removed 2 bases at V and 4 bases at J, with 12 bases between. Germline values: CDR1 SGHRS, CDR2 YFSETQ. The length of the CDR3 is 14 residues. The CDR3 DNA sequence: TGCGCCAGCAGCTTAGTTGGGTTTGGAGAGACCCAGTACTTC. Protein: CASSLVGFGETQYF.

The rearrangement joins TRBV6-1 to TRBJ1-5; D is unclear. Germline CDR1 and CDR2: MNHNS and SASEGT. V was clipped by 6 bases and J by 7 bases, with 10 bases between them. This CDR3 has 12 residues. The CDR3 loop reads CASRALSQPQHF. The CDR3, as DNA: TGTGCCAGCAGAGCCCTTAGCCAGCCCCAGCATTTT.

As to this clone: At one end, the junction sequence differs from germline, possibly due to a read error. The chain employs TRBV18 and TRBJ2-1; TRBD2 aligns across 9 bases. This CDR3 region has 14 residues. CDR1 is KGHSH and CDR2 is LQKENI in the germline V gene. This CDR3 is CACSGLATYNEQFF. The CDR3 bases are TGTGCCTGCTCAGGACTAGCGACCTACAATGAGCAGTTCTTC.

This clone occurred once. This chain links TRBV5-1 with TRBJ2-2; 10 bases map to TRBD1. The V segment lost 4 bases and the J segment 4 bases; nucleotides outside the gene matches: 7. Germline CDR1 is SGHRS and CDR2 is YFSETQ. The length of the CDR3 is 16 residues. The CDR3 loop reads CASSETGGKVTGELFF. The CDR3 bases are TGCGCCAGCAGCGAGACAGGGGGCAAAGTCACCGGGGAGCTGTTTTTT.